The source of this TCR beta chain is a study of CD8 T cells in ankylosing spondylitis (dated by TCRdb to about 2017). At the level of the whole study: The study set out to find disease-linked TCR variants by profiling T cell receptor beta repertoires in ankylosing spondylitis patients and healthy donors. The full study cohort comprised 20 to 30 ankylosing spondylitis patients and about a hundred healthy donors. Samples of peripheral blood were taken, and for ankylosing spondylitis patients, synovial fluid was collected as well.

As for this clonotype: Its binding antigen is unknown. Base qualities are not provided; no much larger clone lies one nucleotide away.

The sequencing machine was an Illumina HiSeq 2500. TCR beta libraries were prepared by quantitative 5'-RACE with molecular barcodes. As for how the authors treated the data: A new computational method, built on a probabilistic model of VDJ rearrangement, was used to identify disease-linked TCR variants. TCRdb took the public reads, trimmed them with fastp at Q25, ran MiXCR for clone calling and kept in-frame beta chains. Rows matching on CDR3 protein sequence are summarized as one entry with the most common DNA and genes. Here the V and J calls rest on TCRdb's processing, not on the authors' analysis. Here the sample has fewer than 650,000 distinct CDR3 sequences; over 9.5% occur a single time. The ten largest make up 6.8% of the sample. Its CDR3 holds 14 amino acids, cysteine through phenylalanine. Only the CDR3 DNA is retained, 42 bases long and in frame from the first base. Trimming leaves V shorter by 7 bases and J shorter by 5 bases, with the junction holding 9 bases beyond the gene matches. The germline V gene sets CDR1 to SGHAT and CDR2 to FQNNGV.

What the research found in general, with its limitations: The disease-linked clones had a CD8+ phenotype and were found at relatively low frequencies in peripheral blood. Significant enrichment of the disease-linked clones was reported in matched synovial fluid samples from ankylosing spondylitis patients. Blood from ankylosing spondylitis patients appeared to be characterized by a TCR beta motif composed of about eight highly homologous amino acid variants. Some motif variants were previously reported in synovial fluid and blood of reactive arthritis patients, suggesting common disease-initiation mechanisms.

Sequencing was carried out using blood, either unsorted or a sorted T cell fraction (not recorded which). The receptor was derived from a male donor with ankylosing spondylitis. This chain is built from TRBV11-2 and TRBJ2-5; TRBD2 agrees with 8 junctional bases. The CDR3 sequence is CASTRSGSGETQYF. The DNA sequence is given as TGTGCCAGCACCCGAAGCGGGAGCGGGGAGACCCAGTACTTC. The reference TRBV11-2 and TRBJ2-5 proteins fill in what lies around the CDR3, so the full variable domain reads EAGVAQSPRYKIIEKRQSVAFWCNPISGHATLYWYQQILGQGPKLLIQFQNNGVVDDSQLPKDRFSAERLKGVDSTLKIQPAKLEDSAVYLCASTRSGSGETQYFGPGTRLLVL.